This T cell receptor beta chain is from a study of T cells in Graves' hyperthyroidism and ophthalmopathy. Turning to the study itself: Peripheral blood was acquired at first diagnosis, ahead of any therapy whatsoever.

Using RNA transcripts as the source, TCR beta CDR3 regions were amplified. HTBI primers drove first-round RT-PCR of the TCR CDR3. TCRdb re-called the multiplex PCR reads through MiXCR, storing one row per CDR3 protein. This sample carries about 620,000 distinct CDR3 sequences, 16% of them seen once, and the ten largest clones take 3.8%. Trimming took 4 bases from V and 10 from J, leaving 17 bases between them. The CDR3 runs to 13 residues. Per the germline V gene, CDR1 is MDHEN and CDR2 is SYDVKM. Each patient was aged 18 to 65 and had newly diagnosed hyperthyroidism of under 2 months' duration. This clonotype was counted many times. Its antigen is currently unknown. General study points: The model forecast ophthalmopathy, anticipating it by a median approximately 7 months before onset.

What was sequenced was blood. This TCR derives from a woman in her 30s with Graves' hyperthyroidism. This chain connects TRBV28 to TRBJ2-7; D possibly uses TRBD1 or TRBD2 (6 bases each). The CDR3 DNA follows: TGTGCCAGCAGTTGGGGGGCGCGTGGTAGTCAGTACTTC. Amino acid sequence: CASSWGARGSQYF. Full variable domain (missing parts from reference TRBV28 and TRBJ2-7): DVKVTQSSRYLVKRTGEKVFLECVQDMDHENMFWYRQDPGLGLRLIYFSYDVKMKEKGDIPEGYSVSREKKERFSLILESASTNQTSMYLCASSWGARGSQYFGPGTRLTVT.